Reported below is one TCR beta chain. Its cognate antigen has yet to be identified. No quality values exist for individual bases; no much larger clone is one base distant. The source of the sample is a study of PD-1 blockade in classical Hodgkin lymphoma (dated by TCRdb to 2019 to 2021). For context, the study as a whole: The study used TCR beta sequencing and CyTOF to define a peripheral blood immune signature of response to PD-1 blockade in classical Hodgkin lymphoma. The investigation overall reported the following: The study was restricted to a single clinical trial cohort, and the causes of repertoire differences, possibly disease activity or prior therapy, were left undefined. Newly diagnosed patients were reported to have lower baseline TCR diversity than healthy donors, and relapsed/refractory patients were reported to have lower baseline TCR diversity still.

What the time point label conveys for this sample: newly diagnosed, previously untreated cHL patient sample. Using a Miltenyi CD4+ T cell isolation kit, CD4+ T cells were purified from thawed PBMCs through magnetic negative selection. As a comparison group for the relapsed/refractory trial patients, PBMCs from patients with newly diagnosed, previously untreated classical Hodgkin lymphoma were sequenced. After peripheral blood was drawn into 8 mL Vacutainer Cell Preparation Tubes, PBMCs were isolated by centrifugation and then cryopreserved. Purified CD4+ and CD8+ fractions were generated only in cases for which an additional PBMC sample was available. Magnetically labelled cells were removed on LS columns in a quadroMACS separator, and the flow-through was retained as the purified fraction. The Qiagen DNeasy kit was used to extract genomic DNA from unsorted PBMCs and from the negatively selected CD4+ and CD8+ fractions. TCR beta CDR3 regions were amplified by immunoSEQ multiplex PCR using primers annealing to V and J segments. A synthetic immune receptor repertoire was used to minimize amplification bias, and remaining bias was computationally removed after sequencing. Per the original workflow: Custom Python scripts were used to quantify repertoire diversity as the Shannon entropy index. The unsorted, CD4+ and CD8+ repertoires were each analyzed separately, with the exception of combined analyses, where CD4+ and CD8+ sequences were merged in silico. This is the immuneACCESS table as TCRdb keeps it, with only in-frame sequences that have V and J called. A part of the clones is gone; compared with another copy, unresolved V genes explain less than half, and the rest is unexplained. V, J and clone size are those of that table, while D and trimming were read from the DNA. This sample holds tens of thousands of clones; roughly 90% were observed only once. The ten biggest clones cover more than 0.95% of the sample.

CDR1 and CDR2 were assigned from the germline V gene (reference sequence) as LNHDA and SQIVND. From the cysteine up to the phenylalanine, the CDR3 has a length of 14 residues. The sequence is cut down to CDR3 DNA, 42 bases in frame from base 1. V is clipped by 3 bases and J by 4 bases, and the sequence between their germline boundaries is 12 bases long. The V and J segments used are TRBV19 and TRBJ1-2; TRBD1 could be the D gene, as 5 bases match. This sequence originates from a human donor with classical Hodgkin lymphoma. What was sequenced was CD4+ T cells from blood. The bases are TGTGCCAGTAGTATCTCGACAGTCGCCTATGGCTACACCTTC. This is translated as CASSISTVAYGYTF.